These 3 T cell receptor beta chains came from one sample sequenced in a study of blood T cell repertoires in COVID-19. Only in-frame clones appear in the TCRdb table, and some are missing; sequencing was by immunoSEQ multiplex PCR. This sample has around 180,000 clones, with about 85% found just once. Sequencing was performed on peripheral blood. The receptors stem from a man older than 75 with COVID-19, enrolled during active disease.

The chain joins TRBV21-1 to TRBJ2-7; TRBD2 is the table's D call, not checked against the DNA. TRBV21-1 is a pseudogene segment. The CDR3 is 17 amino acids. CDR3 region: CASSMASGGPPAYEQYF. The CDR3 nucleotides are TGTGCCAGCAGCATGGCCAGCGGGGGGCCTCCCGCCTACGAGCAGTACTTC.

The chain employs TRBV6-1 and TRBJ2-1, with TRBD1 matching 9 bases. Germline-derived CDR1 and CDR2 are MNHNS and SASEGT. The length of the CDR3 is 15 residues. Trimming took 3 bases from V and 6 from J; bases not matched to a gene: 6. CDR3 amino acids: CASSEPGQGSNEQFF. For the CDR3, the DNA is TGTGCCAGCAGTGAGCCGGGACAGGGAAGCAATGAGCAGTTCTTC.

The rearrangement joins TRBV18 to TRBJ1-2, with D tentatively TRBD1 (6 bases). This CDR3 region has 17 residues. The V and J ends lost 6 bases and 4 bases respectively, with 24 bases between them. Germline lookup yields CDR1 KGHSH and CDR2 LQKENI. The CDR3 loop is CASSTGTHNRRSYGYTF. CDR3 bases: TGTGCCAGCTCCACCGGGACACATAACAGGCGGTCCTATGGCTACACCTTC.